A selection of T cell receptor beta chains follows, all from one sample in a study of cytomegalovirus exposure and HLA in healthy donors. Only in-frame clones appear in the TCRdb table, and some are missing; sequencing was by immunoSEQ multiplex PCR. The sample lists about 130,000 clones; around 72% were seen once. Sequenced material: PBMCs. These receptor sequences come from a man aged 18-30 years in good health and CMV-seropositive. CDR3s include the opening cysteine and the closing phenylalanine or tryptophan. The D gene is left open where the match is weak. Where a row states a size, it is once, few, many or the class of an expanded clone; other rows omit it.

D	V	size	J	DNA	CDR3
.	TRBV11-3	.	TRBJ2-2	TGTGCCAGCAGCTTAGTTGGCGGGGAACTACACACCGGGGAGCTGTTTTTT	CASSLVGGELHTGELFF
.	TRBV19	.	TRBJ2-7	TGTGCCAGTAGTATTAGGGGCAACTCCTACGAGCAGTACTTC	CASSIRGNSYEQYF
.	TRBV28	.	TRBJ1-4	TGTGCCAGCAGTCCTCCCGGCGGGGGAGGTGATGAAAAACTGTTTTTT	CASSPPGGGGDEKLFF
TRBD1	TRBV27	few	TRBJ2-7	TGTGCCAGCAGCGTCGACAGGGCCTCCTACGAGCAGTACTTC	CASSVDRASYEQYF
TRBD1	TRBV5-1	.	TRBJ2-1	TGCGCCAGCAGCGTACGACAGGGGTACAATGAGCAGTTCTTC	CASSVRQGYNEQFF
.	TRBV2	few	TRBJ1-1	TGTGCCAGTCACAGGGAGATGAACACTGAAGCTTTCTTT	CASHREMNTEAFF
TRBD1	TRBV19	.	TRBJ1-1	TGTGCCAGTAGTATAGATTCGGGGGACAGAAAGAACACTGAAGCTTTCTTT	CASSIDSGDRKNTEAFF
TRBD1	TRBV11-2	.	TRBJ1-1	TGTGCCAGCAGCCCCATGGGAAGGGGGCAGACTGAAGCTTTCTTT	CASSPMGRGQTEAFF
TRBD2	TRBV10-2	few	TRBJ2-1	TGCGCCAGCAGTCCAGCGGGGGGGGGCTACAATGAGCAGTTCTTC	CASSPAGGGYNEQFF
TRBD2	TRBV2	once	TRBJ2-5	TGTGCCAGCAAAGAACGGGGGGGACAAGAGACCCAGTACTTC	CASKERGGQETQYF
TRBD1	TRBV27	.	TRBJ1-1	TGTGCCAGCTCGCTGGAGGGGGCCGTCACTGAAGCTTTCTTT	CASSLEGAVTEAFF
TRBD1	TRBV7-2	.	TRBJ2-7	TGTGCCAGCAGCACCCGACAGGGGGCGACCGACGAGCAGTACTTC	CASSTRQGATDEQYF
.	TRBV29-1	.	TRBJ1-2	TGCAGCGTTGGGGGCAGGGTTGATGGCTACACCTTC	CSVGGRVDGYTF
.	TRBV21-1	.	TRBJ2-7	TGTGCCATCGTGGGACAGGGGGGGTACGAGCAGTACTTC	CAIVGQGGYEQYF
.	TRBV28	.	TRBJ2-5	TGTGCCAGCAGTCTAGCAGAGGGGACCCAGTACTTC	CASSLAEGTQYF
.	TRBV2	.	TRBJ1-3	TGTGCCAGCACCCTCTCTGGAAACACCATATATTTT	CASTLSGNTIYF
TRBD1	TRBV5-4	.	TRBJ2-7	TGTGCCAGCAGCTTAGCGACAGGGGAATTCTACGAGCAGTACTTC	CASSLATGEFYEQYF
.	TRBV7-9	.	TRBJ1-6	TGTGCCAGCAGCTGGGGGGGCGAAGATTCACCCCTCCACTTT	CASSWGGEDSPLHF
.	TRBV9	.	TRBJ1-5	TGTGCCAGCAGCGTAGGGGGGGTTCTCAATCAGCCCCAGCATTTT	CASSVGGVLNQPQHF
.	TRBV6-5	.	TRBJ1-1	TGTGCCAGCGCCCCCCCACTGGGAGACTTCACTGAAGCTTTCTTT	CASAPPLGDFTEAFF
TRBD1	TRBV6-4	.	TRBJ1-5	TGTGCCAGCAGAAAGGACGGGACAGGGACTTATAGCAATCAGCCCCAGCATTTT	CASRKDGTGTYSNQPQHF
TRBD2	TRBV6-6	.	TRBJ2-3	TGTGCCACCAACCTGGCTAGCGGGACCACAGATACGCAGTATTTT	CATNLASGTTDTQYF
TRBD1	TRBV7-8	.	TRBJ2-1	TGTGCCAGCAGCGAGACAGGGGAACCCTACAATGAGCAGTTCTTC	CASSETGEPYNEQFF
TRBD2	TRBV11-2	.	TRBJ2-2	TGTGCCAGCAGCCCCCGGACTAGCGGGGCGAGCGGGGAGCTGTTTTTT	CASSPRTSGASGELFF
.	TRBV5-1	.	TRBJ1-2	TGCGCCAGCAGCTTACAGCCTAACTATGGCTACACCTTC	CASSLQPNYGYTF
.	TRBV10-2	once	TRBJ1-1	TGCGCCAGCAGTGAGTCTAGGGGGAGAGGTACTGAAGCTTTCTTT	CASSESRGRGTEAFF
.	TRBV28	.	TRBJ1-5	TGTGCCAGCAGTTTCACAGGGCACAGCAATCAGCCCCAGCATTTT	CASSFTGHSNQPQHF
TRBD2	TRBV28	.	TRBJ2-7	TGTGCCAGCAGCAGACTAGCGGGAGTAGGGGAGCAGTACTTC	CASSRLAGVGEQYF
TRBD2	TRBV5-4	few	TRBJ2-1	TGTGCCAGCAGCTTCTCTGCGGGAGGGAACTACAATGAGCAGTTCTTC	CASSFSAGGNYNEQFF
TRBD1	TRBV27	.	TRBJ1-2	TGTGCCAGCAAGGATACAGGGGCTAACTATGGCTACACCTTC	CASKDTGANYGYTF
TRBD2	TRBV7-8	.	TRBJ2-1	TGTGCCAGCAGCTTAGCTAGCGGGAGGGCCACTGTGTGGTTCTTC	CASSLASGRATVWFF
TRBD2	TRBV27	.	TRBJ2-1	TGTGCCAGCAGTCCCGGGCACGGACTAGCGGGGGGTGATGAGCAGTTCTTC	CASSPGHGLAGGDEQFF
TRBD1	TRBV2	.	TRBJ1-1	TGTGCCAGCAGCGAACAGGGGGCAACTGAAGCTTTCTTT	CASSEQGATEAFF
TRBD1	TRBV28	.	TRBJ2-5	TGTGCCAGCAGTTTCCAGGGGGCGGCGGAGACCCAGTACTTC	CASSFQGAAETQYF
TRBD2	TRBV9	.	TRBJ2-3	TGTGCCAGCAGCATCGCGCCCGGGACTATCGATACGCAGTATTTT	CASSIAPGTIDTQYF
TRBD2	TRBV5-1	.	TRBJ2-5	TGCGCCAGCAGCTACGGACTAGCGGGACAACAAGAGACCCAGTACTTC	CASSYGLAGQQETQYF
TRBD2	TRBV27	once	TRBJ2-1	TGTGCCAGCAGCCAAAAGGGGGGGGAGGGGCCGGCTAGCGGGATTCGTAGTATCTATGAGCAGTTCTTC	CASSQKGGEGPASGIRSIYEQFF
.	TRBV14	.	TRBJ2-1	TGTGCCAGCGCCACTAGAATGGGAGTGCGTGAGCAGTTCTTC	CASATRMGVREQFF
TRBD1	TRBV4-1	few	TRBJ2-2	TGCGCCAGCAGCCAAGAGAAGGGACAGGGAAGCACCGGGGAGCTGTTTTTT	CASSQEKGQGSTGELFF
.	TRBV13	.	TRBJ1-5	TGTGCCAGCAGCTTACAGGCCGATCAGCCCCAGCATTTT	CASSLQADQPQHF
.	TRBV27	.	TRBJ1-2	TGTGCCAGCAGTTTATGGGGCAGTAACTATGGCTACACCTTC	CASSLWGSNYGYTF
.	TRBV10-1	once	TRBJ1-5	TGCGCCAGCAGTGTCAGGGCAGGGATAAATCAGGGCCCCCAGCATTTT	CASSVRAGINQGPQHF
TRBD1	TRBV5-1	.	TRBJ1-4	TGCGCCAGCAGCTTTACAGGGGGGGATGAAAAACTGTTTTTT	CASSFTGGDEKLFF